One sample yielded the 31 T cell receptor beta chains listed below, sequenced in a study of blood T cell repertoires in COVID-19. Libraries were prepared by immunoSEQ multiplex PCR; TCRdb keeps only in-frame clonotypes and omits some of them. The table includes about 170,000 clones, 75% to 90% detected once. The material sequenced was peripheral blood. The origin of the receptors is an elderly woman with active or convalescent COVID-19.

The genes are TRBV27 and TRBJ1-1, with TRBD1 matching 12 bases. V shed 4 bases and J 7 bases; nucleotides not matched to a gene: 7. Looked up from germline, CDR1 is MNHEY and CDR2 is SMNVEV (reference sequence). The CDR3 has 15 amino acids. The CDR3 loop reads CASSSLGQGANEAFF. CDR3 nucleotide sequence: TGTGCCAGCAGTTCCCTGGGACAGGGGGCCAATGAAGCTTTCTTT.

The rearrangement links TRBV12-3 or TRBV12-4 to TRBJ1-1; 9 bases agree with TRBD1. J lost 7 bases, V lost 3 bases, and 3 bases had no gene match. This CDR3 is 13 amino acids long. DNA of the CDR3: TGTGCCAGCAGTTTGGACAGGGGATATGAAGCTTTCTTT. Its translation is CASSLDRGYEAFF.

This rearrangement joins TRBV10-2 to TRBJ2-1, with D possibly TRBD2 on 7 matching bases. Germline loops: CDR1 WSHSY, CDR2 SAAADI. V was pared by 4 bases and J by 4 bases, with 14 bases between. This CDR3 comprises 15 residues. CDR3 in amino acids: CASSGGGGGYNEQFF. The CDR3 DNA reads TGCGCCAGCAGTGGGGGCGGGGGCGGGTACAATGAGCAGTTCTTC.

This chain uses TRBV9 with TRBJ1-1; D possibly corresponds to TRBD1 (5 bases). CDR1 SGDLS and CDR2 YYNGEE come from the germline V gene. The CDR3 extends over 16 amino acids. V was shortened by 0 bases and J by 4 bases, with 16 bases between the two germline ends. CDR3 sequence: CASSVAQGITGTEAFF. Here the CDR3 DNA reads TGTGCCAGCAGCGTAGCGCAGGGTATTACCGGCACTGAAGCTTTCTTT.

The V and J genes are TRBV7-3 and TRBJ2-2; 12 bases fit TRBD1. V lost 6 bases and J lost 5; bases outside the gene matches: 10. The CDR3 is 17 residues long. Germline CDR1 and CDR2: SGHTA and FQGTGA. CDR3 nucleotides: TGTGCCAGCAGGGGGACCGGGACAGGGGGCCTAACCGGGGAGCTGTTTTTT. This codes for CASRGTGTGGLTGELFF.

J is TRBJ1-2 and V is TRBV11-3, with 8 bases fitting TRBD1. The CDR3 consists of 15 residues. Germline V lookup: CDR1 SGHNT, CDR2 YENEEA. V lost 3 bases and J lost 0; bases outside the gene matches: 3. The CDR3 DNA follows: TGTGCCAGCAGCTTCGGACAGGGCGCTAACTATGGCTACACCTTC. It yields the protein CASSFGQGANYGYTF.

The V and J genes are TRBV7-2 and TRBJ1-2, with 8 bases matching TRBD1. Germline V gives CDR1 SGHTA, CDR2 FQGNSA. This CDR3 comprises 15 residues. With V trimmed by 5 bases and J by 3 bases, 8 bases remained unmatched. The CDR3 nucleotides read TGTGCCAGCAGCCATCAGGGGGCGCAGGACTATGGCTACACCTTC. It specifies CASSHQGAQDYGYTF. The variable domain in full, with the rest retrieved from reference TRBV7-2 and TRBJ1-2, is GAGVSQSPSNKVTEKGKDVELRCDPISGHTALYWYRQSLGQGLEFLIYFQGNSAPDKSGLPSDRFSAERTGGSVSTLTIQRTQQEDSAVYLCASSHQGAQDYGYTFGSGTRLTVV.

Only one count was recorded for this clone. J is TRBJ2-7 and V is TRBV9; D may be TRBD2 (5 bases). Trimming stripped 3 bases from V and 2 bases from J, with 9 bases between. CDR3 length: 13 residues. CDR1 and CDR2 from the germline V gene are SGDLS and YYNGEE. The CDR3 loop reads CASSGTPPYEQYF. The CDR3, as DNA: TGTGCCAGCAGCGGGACTCCCCCCTACGAGCAGTACTTC.

V and J are TRBV7-8 and TRBJ1-2; 8 nucleotides align to TRBD1. The CDR3 covers 13 residues. Per germline, CDR1 SGHVS and CDR2 FQNEAQ. J was trimmed by 6 bases and V by 5 bases; bases with no gene match: 5. Here the CDR3 reads CASSPRTGHGYTF. The CDR3 nucleotides read TGTGCCAGCAGCCCCCGGACAGGGCATGGCTACACCTTC.

This chain links TRBV7-2 with TRBJ2-7, with 10 bases fitting TRBD2. This CDR3 spans 19 amino acids. Germline V gives CDR1 SGHTA, CDR2 FQGNSA. V was pared by 0 bases and J by 0 bases, with 11 bases of the junction left unmatched. CDR3 sequence reads: CASSLARSSGGPSSYEQYF. The CDR3 DNA reads TGTGCCAGCAGCTTAGCGCGTTCTAGCGGGGGCCCGAGCTCCTACGAGCAGTACTTC.

V is TRBV19 and J is TRBJ2-4; a possible D gene is TRBD2 (7 bases). V lost 3 bases and J 3 bases, leaving 12 bases between the germline ends. The CDR3 loop spans 15 amino acids. Germline-derived CDR1 and CDR2 are LNHDA and SQIVND (reference sequence). The CDR3 loop is CASSMGGGGKNIQYF. For the CDR3, the DNA is TGTGCCAGTAGTATGGGAGGGGGTGGCAAAAACATTCAGTACTTC.

Note on this clone: A junction end diverges from the germline sequence, so it may reflect a read error. The chain combines TRBV25-1 with TRBJ2-4; 9 bases line up with TRBD1. Germline V gives CDR1 MGHDK, CDR2 SYGVNS. The CDR3 has 9 residues. The DNA of the CDR3 is TGTGCCGGGCGGGACAGGGTGTTCTTC. Translation gives CAGRDRVFF.

This chain uses TRBV3-1 (or the pseudogene TRBV3-2) with TRBJ2-7, with TRBD2 as a possible D gene (6 bases). CDR1 is LGHDT and CDR2 is YNNKEL in the germline V gene (reference sequence). Trimming took off 1 base at V and 3 bases at J, with 7 bases between the two ends. CDR3 size: 13 residues. The CDR3 DNA reads as TGTGCCAGCAGCCAAGGGGGGGTCTACGAGCAGTACTTC. Its translation: CASSQGGVYEQYF.

The chain links TRBV5-1 to TRBJ2-1, with 8 bases lining up with TRBD1. Germline loops: CDR1 SGHRS, CDR2 YFSETQ. V shed 3 bases, J shed 8 bases, and the junction held 10 bases outside the gene matches. This CDR3 has 15 residues. The CDR3 protein is CASSWTGRMGDEQFF. For the CDR3, the DNA is TGCGCCAGCAGCTGGACAGGGAGGATGGGCGATGAGCAGTTCTTC.

The chain links TRBV4-1 to TRBJ1-5; TRBD1 is a possible D gene (6 bases). The ends were cut back, 4 bases at V and 3 bases at J, with 16 bases in the middle. Germline assignment: CDR1 MGHRA and CDR2 YSYEKL. The CDR3 loop spans 16 amino acids. The CDR3 loop is CASSRAQGAPNQPQHF. CDR3 nucleotides: TGCGCCAGCAGCCGCGCACAGGGTGCCCCCAATCAGCCCCAGCATTTT.

This clone was counted a single time. The rearrangement uses TRBV5-1 and TRBJ2-7; 8 bases are a match to TRBD1. This CDR3 contains 15 residues. The V gene's germline CDR1 is SGHRS and CDR2 YFSETQ. Unmatched junction bases numbered 6, after V lost 0 bases and J lost 4 bases. The CDR3 sequence: CASSLGGTGQYEQYF. The DNA of the CDR3 is TGCGCCAGCAGCTTGGGGGGGACAGGCCAATACGAGCAGTACTTC.

This clone was detected only a few times. V gene TRBV10-3 combines with J gene TRBJ1-3; D is ambiguous. Trimming removed 2 bases from V and 4 bases from J, with 12 bases in between. The CDR3 length is 15 residues. Germline CDR1 is ENHRY and CDR2 is SYGVKD. In DNA form, the CDR3 reads TGTGCCATCAGTGAGCCAGAACTAGGAGGAAACACCATATATTTT. Translating gives CAISEPELGGNTIYF.

The CDR3 protein is CASSDATGLAGAMTAYEQYF. The CDR3 nucleotides read TGTGCCAGCAGTGACGCCACTGGACTAGCGGGGGCTATGACAGCCTACGAGCAGTACTTC. The chain joins TRBV6-4 to TRBJ2-7; 13 bases agree with TRBD2. This CDR3 comprises 20 residues. The V and J ends lost 2 bases and 2 bases, in that order; junction bases with no gene match: 15. Germline V gene sequence: CDR1 MRHNA, CDR2 SNTAGT.

This clone came up once. V usage is TRBV6-5 and J usage is TRBJ1-2; D possibly corresponds to TRBD1 (6 bases). The CDR3 sequence is 15 residues long. CDR1 is MNHEY and CDR2 is SVGAGI in the germline V gene. Trimming removed 0 bases at V and 1 base at J, with 9 bases between. This chain's CDR3 is CASSYSGGLNYGYTF. The CDR3 region has the DNA TGTGCCAGCAGTTACTCCGGGGGGCTTAACTATGGCTACACCTTC.

The chain's CDR3 is CASSSGQTQYF. The CDR3 DNA reads as TGTGCCAGCAGTAGCGGTCAGACCCAGTACTTC. The chain recombines TRBV6-2 or TRBV6-3 with TRBJ2-5; a weak D match, TRBD2 (5 bases). V shed 5 bases and J shed 6 bases, with 7 bases lying between them. CDR1 and CDR2 (germline): MNHEY, SVGEGT. The CDR3 runs 11 residues.

The count of this clone is one. This sequence joins TRBV5-1 and TRBJ1-1, with D unclear. The ends were cut back, 4 bases at V and 3 bases at J, with 19 bases in the middle. Germline V gene lookup returns CDR1 SGHRS and CDR2 YFSETQ. This CDR3 region has 16 residues. CDR3 nucleotides: TGCGCCAGCAGCCCCGCGTCGGGAGACGGTTACACTGAAGCTTTCTTT. Amino acids: CASSPASGDGYTEAFF.

The rearrangement uses TRBV9 and TRBJ2-5, with no clear D. The germline V gene has CDR1 SGDLS and CDR2 YYNGEE. This CDR3 is 14 amino acids long. V was trimmed by 0 bases and J by 9 bases, leaving 15 bases between them. CDR3 loop: CASSVGADPKAQYF. The CDR3 nucleotides are TGTGCCAGCAGCGTAGGGGCAGACCCGAAGGCCCAGTACTTC.

The chain combines TRBV29-1 with TRBJ2-5; a weak D match, TRBD2 (6 bases). The V gene lost 8 bases and the J gene lost 5 bases, with 21 bases spanning the gap. The CDR3 covers 14 residues. CDR1 and CDR2 from the germline V gene are SQVTM and ANQGSEA. The DNA of the CDR3 is TGCAGCCTGATCGGGGAGGCAGGTTGGGAGACCCAGTACTTC. Its translation: CSLIGEAGWETQYF.

The chain links TRBV6-5 to TRBJ2-1; 8 bases align to TRBD2. From germline, CDR1 is MNHEY and CDR2 SVGAGI. The CDR3 contains 15 residues. V dropped 0 bases and J dropped 10; count of bases not matched to a gene: 8. CDR3 protein: CASSYSFLTGGEQFF. CDR3 DNA: TGTGCCAGCAGTTACTCATTCCTCACGGGAGGGGAGCAGTTCTTC.

This clone was picked up one time. The genes are TRBV19 and TRBJ2-1, with TRBD1 identical over 9 bases. Per germline, CDR1 LNHDA and CDR2 SQIVND (reference sequence). Trimming removed 5 bases from V and 7 bases from J; junction bases left unmatched: 9. This CDR3 is 15 amino acids long. CDR3 in amino acids: CASSPLGQGGNEQFF. The CDR3 DNA reads TGTGCCAGTAGTCCCCTGGGACAGGGTGGAAATGAGCAGTTCTTC.

The CDR3 DNA sequence: TGCGCCAGCAGCCCCTTAAAGGCGGGGGGGGCCGGGGAGCTGTTTTTT. It codes for CASSPLKAGGAGELFF. V gene TRBV5-1 combines with J gene TRBJ2-2, with 9 bases aligning to TRBD2. V lost 4 bases and J lost 6; bases outside the gene matches: 10. This CDR3 spans 16 amino acids. CDR1 is SGHRS and CDR2 is YFSETQ in the germline V gene.

The chain employs TRBV7-8 and TRBJ1-2; 8 nucleotides align to TRBD1. The CDR3 consists of 14 residues. V shed 4 bases, J shed 8 bases, and the junction held 9 bases outside the gene matches. The germline CDR1 and CDR2 sequences are SGHVS and FQNEAQ. The CDR3, as DNA: TGTGCCAGCAGCTCGGACAGGGTCTTATCGGGCTACACCTTC. Amino acids: CASSSDRVLSGYTF.

In its sample, this clone was seen once. One junction end does not reproduce the germline sequence, and a read error may be involved. The identical CDR3 is also encoded by other nucleotide sequences in the sample. The rearrangement uses TRBV5-1 and TRBJ2-1; 10 positions match TRBD2. The CDR3 loop spans 18 amino acids. Looked up from germline, CDR1 is SGHRS and CDR2 is YFSETQ. This chain's CDR3 is CASTLGRLAGDSTGEQFF. As DNA, the CDR3 is TGCGCCAGCACCCTGGGTAGGCTAGCGGGGGACTCTACTGGGGAGCAATTCTTC.

The chain links TRBV5-6 to TRBJ1-1; possibly TRBD1 for D (6 bases). V lost 4 bases and J lost 1, with 17 bases in between. CDR3 length: 16 residues. The germline CDR1 and CDR2 sequences are SGHDT and YYEEEE. CDR3 loop: CASSTTGLSENTEAFF. The CDR3 bases are TGTGCCAGCAGCACGACAGGTCTTTCTGAGAACACTGAAGCTTTCTTT.

The V and J genes are TRBV4-3 and TRBJ2-3; TRBD2 matches 10 bases. CDR1 is LGHNA, CDR2 YSLEER, per germline. The length of the CDR3 is 18 residues. V was clipped by 1 base and J by 0 bases; unmatched bases: 7. CDR3 region: CASSQGASGGLSTDTQYF. CDR3 sequence (DNA): TGCGCCAGCAGCCAAGGGGCTAGCGGGGGCCTCAGCACAGATACGCAGTATTTT.

On this clone itself: The same CDR3 is also encoded by other DNA sequences in this sample. The chain is built from TRBV7-2 and TRBJ2-1, with a tentative D call TRBD1 (6 bases). The CDR3 is made up of 15 amino acids. Germline-derived CDR1 and CDR2 are SGHTA and FQGNSA. Between the trimmed V and J ends, which lost 5 bases and 1 base, there was a span of 12 bases. Here the CDR3 reads CASSPRQGSYNEQFF. The CDR3 coding sequence is TGTGCCAGCAGCCCTCGGCAGGGGTCCTACAATGAGCAGTTCTTC.